A selection of T cell receptor beta chains follows, all from one sample in a study of cytomegalovirus exposure and HLA in healthy donors. Some clones are missing from TCRdb's copy, which holds only in-frame ones; the method was immunoSEQ multiplex PCR. Among 160,000 or so clones listed, roughly 84% were seen once. The sample was PBMCs. The receptors stem from a man aged 30 to 45 in good health and CMV-seronegative. The CDR3 runs from the conserved cysteine through the conserved F or W. Fields, in order: V gene, clone size, D gene, J gene, CDR3 protein, CDR3 DNA. The D gene is left open where the match is weak. Expanded clones are given a class, and other clones once, few, many or no size at all.

V gene: TRBV9; clone size: NA; D gene: NA; J gene: TRBJ1-1; CDR3 protein: CASSAEINTEAFF; CDR3 DNA: TGTGCCAGCAGCGCCGAGATAAACACTGAAGCTTTCTTT
V gene: TRBV6-5; clone size: NA; D gene: NA; J gene: TRBJ1-1; CDR3 protein: CASSYQGNTEAFF; CDR3 DNA: TGTGCCAGCAGTTACCAGGGGAACACTGAAGCTTTCTTT
V gene: TRBV6-1; clone size: once; D gene: NA; J gene: TRBJ2-3; CDR3 protein: CASSDRQGLGTDTQYF; CDR3 DNA: TGTGCCAGCAGTGATCGGCAGGGGCTAGGCACAGATACGCAGTATTTT
V gene: TRBV6-5; clone size: NA; D gene: NA; J gene: TRBJ1-1; CDR3 protein: CASRTGNTEAFF; CDR3 DNA: TGTGCCAGCAGGACAGGGAACACTGAAGCTTTCTTT
V gene: TRBV7-8; clone size: NA; D gene: NA; J gene: TRBJ1-6; CDR3 protein: CASSKTRIQSSSYNSPLHF; CDR3 DNA: TGTGCCAGCAGCAAGACGAGGATTCAGTCGAGCTCCTATAATTCACCCCTCCACTTT
V gene: TRBV7-2; clone size: NA; D gene: NA; J gene: TRBJ1-6; CDR3 protein: CASTTGVNSPLHF; CDR3 DNA: TGTGCCAGCACCACGGGGGTGAATTCACCCCTCCACTTT
V gene: TRBV7-9; clone size: NA; D gene: TRBD2; J gene: TRBJ2-1; CDR3 protein: CASSSGSGSSYNEQFF; CDR3 DNA: TGTGCCAGCAGCTCCGGGAGCGGGAGTAGCTACAATGAGCAGTTCTTC
V gene: TRBV2; clone size: NA; D gene: NA; J gene: TRBJ2-1; CDR3 protein: CASSGRQGGPGEQFF; CDR3 DNA: TGTGCCAGCAGCGGTAGGCAGGGGGGACCTGGCGAGCAGTTCTTC
V gene: TRBV11-2; clone size: NA; D gene: NA; J gene: TRBJ1-3; CDR3 protein: CASSLGGVSGNTIYF; CDR3 DNA: TGTGCCAGCAGCTTAGGGGGGGTCTCTGGAAACACCATATATTTT
V gene: TRBV10-3; clone size: NA; D gene: TRBD1; J gene: TRBJ2-7; CDR3 protein: CAITTGTGRSEQYF; CDR3 DNA: TGTGCCATCACCACCGGGACAGGGAGAAGCGAGCAGTACTTC
V gene: TRBV9; clone size: NA; D gene: TRBD1; J gene: TRBJ2-2; CDR3 protein: CASSRTGSTGELFF; CDR3 DNA: TGTGCCAGCAGCAGGACAGGGAGCACCGGGGAGCTGTTTTTT
V gene: TRBV9; clone size: NA; D gene: NA; J gene: TRBJ2-7; CDR3 protein: CASSVDNRPPSYEQYF; CDR3 DNA: TGTGCCAGCAGCGTAGACAACCGCCCCCCCTCCTACGAGCAGTACTTC
V gene: TRBV5-5; clone size: NA; D gene: NA; J gene: TRBJ2-5; CDR3 protein: CASSPTLAPQETQYF; CDR3 DNA: TGTGCCAGCAGCCCCACGCTAGCGCCACAAGAGACCCAGTACTTC
V gene: TRBV6-5; clone size: NA; D gene: NA; J gene: TRBJ1-3; CDR3 protein: CASSYTASGNTIYF; CDR3 DNA: TGTGCCAGCAGTTACACAGCCTCTGGAAACACCATATATTTT
V gene: TRBV7-9; clone size: NA; D gene: NA; J gene: TRBJ2-2; CDR3 protein: CASSLIGVSDSPNTGELFF; CDR3 DNA: TGTGCCAGCAGCTTAATTGGAGTCTCGGACTCACCGAACACCGGGGAGCTGTTTTTT
V gene: TRBV30; clone size: NA; D gene: NA; J gene: TRBJ1-2; CDR3 protein: CAWSGGYGYTF; CDR3 DNA: TGTGCCTGGAGCGGGGGTTATGGCTACACCTTC
V gene: TRBV4-1; clone size: NA; D gene: NA; J gene: TRBJ2-4; CDR3 protein: CASSQESVAKNIQYF; CDR3 DNA: TGCGCCAGCAGCCAAGAGAGTGTGGCCAAAAACATTCAGTACTTC
V gene: TRBV28; clone size: NA; D gene: TRBD1; J gene: TRBJ1-2; CDR3 protein: CASSLGGQQVYGYTF; CDR3 DNA: TGTGCCAGCAGTTTGGGGGGACAGCAGGTCTATGGCTACACCTTC
V gene: TRBV6-5; clone size: NA; D gene: TRBD2; J gene: TRBJ2-1; CDR3 protein: CASSYVRGGGGEQFF; CDR3 DNA: TGTGCCAGCAGTTACGTGAGGGGCGGCGGGGGGGAGCAGTTCTTC
V gene: TRBV5-4; clone size: NA; D gene: NA; J gene: TRBJ1-2; CDR3 protein: CASSLEQPEYYGYTF; CDR3 DNA: TGTGCCAGCAGCTTAGAACAGCCAGAATACTATGGCTACACCTTC
V gene: TRBV5-1; clone size: NA; D gene: TRBD1; J gene: TRBJ2-2; CDR3 protein: CASSLGGTGAAGELFF; CDR3 DNA: TGCGCCAGCAGCTTGGGCGGGACAGGGGCGGCCGGGGAGCTGTTTTTT
V gene: TRBV27; clone size: NA; D gene: TRBD1; J gene: TRBJ1-2; CDR3 protein: CASSRAGGAEYNGYTF; CDR3 DNA: TGTGCCAGCAGTCGGGCAGGGGGCGCGGAATATAATGGCTACACCTTC
V gene: TRBV7-2; clone size: NA; D gene: TRBD1; J gene: TRBJ2-7; CDR3 protein: CASSSDRGASEQYF; CDR3 DNA: TGTGCCAGCAGCAGTGACAGGGGCGCCTCCGAGCAGTACTTC
V gene: TRBV6-4; clone size: NA; D gene: NA; J gene: TRBJ2-3; CDR3 protein: CASSADGRTDTQYF; CDR3 DNA: TGTGCCAGCAGTGCGGATGGGCGCACAGATACGCAGTATTTT
V gene: TRBV27; clone size: few; D gene: TRBD2; J gene: TRBJ2-5; CDR3 protein: CASWRAGGETQYF; CDR3 DNA: TGTGCCAGTTGGAGGGCGGGGGGAGAGACCCAGTACTTC
V gene: TRBV5-8; clone size: once; D gene: TRBD1; J gene: TRBJ1-5; CDR3 protein: CASSFGTGVNQPQHF; CDR3 DNA: TGTGCCAGCAGCTTCGGGACAGGGGTAAATCAGCCCCAGCATTTT
V gene: TRBV5-1; clone size: NA; D gene: NA; J gene: TRBJ2-3; CDR3 protein: CASSLSGVGTDTQYF; CDR3 DNA: TGCGCCAGCAGCTTGTCGGGAGTGGGCACAGATACGCAGTATTTT
V gene: TRBV6-1; clone size: NA; D gene: NA; J gene: TRBJ1-6; CDR3 protein: CASSEVGQSPNSPLHF; CDR3 DNA: TGTGCCAGCAGTGAAGTTGGACAGTCTCCTAATTCACCCCTCCACTTT
V gene: TRBV18; clone size: NA; D gene: NA; J gene: TRBJ1-5; CDR3 protein: CASSPIPRQPQHF; CDR3 DNA: TGTGCCAGCTCACCGATTCCGAGGCAGCCCCAGCATTTT
V gene: TRBV28; clone size: NA; D gene: NA; J gene: TRBJ2-1; CDR3 protein: CASTDAGATYNEQFF; CDR3 DNA: TGTGCCAGCACAGACGCAGGGGCCACCTACAATGAGCAGTTCTTC
V gene: TRBV9; clone size: NA; D gene: TRBD2; J gene: TRBJ2-3; CDR3 protein: CASSEGLADTDTQYF; CDR3 DNA: TGTGCCAGCAGCGAGGGACTAGCGGACACAGATACGCAGTATTTT
V gene: TRBV29-1; clone size: NA; D gene: NA; J gene: TRBJ1-2; CDR3 protein: CSVVGVRGDYGYTF; CDR3 DNA: TGCAGCGTTGTGGGGGTCAGGGGAGACTATGGCTACACCTTC
V gene: TRBV19; clone size: NA; D gene: TRBD2; J gene: TRBJ2-4; CDR3 protein: CASSIDHSGTSGRRGNIQYF; CDR3 DNA: TGTGCCAGTAGTATAGATCACTCCGGGACTAGCGGGAGGAGGGGAAACATTCAGTACTTC
V gene: TRBV11-1; clone size: NA; D gene: NA; J gene: TRBJ2-5; CDR3 protein: CASRAQETQYF; CDR3 DNA: TGTGCCAGCAGGGCCCAAGAGACCCAGTACTTC
V gene: TRBV2; clone size: NA; D gene: NA; J gene: TRBJ2-5; CDR3 protein: CASSWGQSPQYF; CDR3 DNA: TGTGCCAGCAGTTGGGGGCAGTCGCCCCAGTACTTC
V gene: TRBV5-1; clone size: once; D gene: TRBD1; J gene: TRBJ2-7; CDR3 protein: CASSLSGTGPYEQYF; CDR3 DNA: TGCGCCAGCAGCTTATCCGGGACAGGTCCCTACGAGCAGTACTTC
V gene: TRBV7-9; clone size: few; D gene: TRBD2; J gene: TRBJ2-3; CDR3 protein: CASTSPGSGYTDTQYF; CDR3 DNA: TGTGCCAGCACCTCCCCTGGTAGCGGGTACACAGATACGCAGTATTTT
V gene: TRBV11-2; clone size: NA; D gene: NA; J gene: TRBJ2-3; CDR3 protein: CASSLDGRDGDTQYF; CDR3 DNA: TGTGCCAGCAGCTTAGATGGCAGGGATGGAGATACGCAGTATTTT
V gene: TRBV6-5; clone size: NA; D gene: NA; J gene: TRBJ1-3; CDR3 protein: CASSYSPATSGNTIYF; CDR3 DNA: TGTGCCAGCAGTTACTCACCAGCGACCTCTGGAAACACCATATATTTT
V gene: TRBV28; clone size: once; D gene: NA; J gene: TRBJ1-4; CDR3 protein: CASLTPPNEKLFF; CDR3 DNA: TGTGCCAGCCTGACTCCACCTAATGAAAAACTGTTTTTT
V gene: TRBV4-1; clone size: once; D gene: NA; J gene: TRBJ2-7; CDR3 protein: CASSQDWAGSYEQYF; CDR3 DNA: TGCGCCAGCAGCCAAGACTGGGCGGGTTCCTACGAGCAGTACTTC
V gene: TRBV6-1; clone size: few; D gene: NA; J gene: TRBJ1-2; CDR3 protein: CASTSLPGFAYGYTF; CDR3 DNA: TGTGCCAGCACCTCCCTGCCAGGGTTCGCCTATGGCTACACCTTC
V gene: TRBV2; clone size: NA; D gene: TRBD1; J gene: TRBJ1-1; CDR3 protein: CASQDRGPEAFF; CDR3 DNA: TGTGCCAGCCAGGACAGGGGGCCTGAAGCTTTCTTT
V gene: TRBV4-3; clone size: NA; D gene: NA; J gene: TRBJ1-1; CDR3 protein: CASSQAVGQEAFF; CDR3 DNA: TGCGCCAGCAGCCAGGCGGTCGGTCAGGAAGCTTTCTTT
V gene: TRBV6-1; clone size: NA; D gene: NA; J gene: TRBJ2-7; CDR3 protein: CASRKTGPSYEQYF; CDR3 DNA: TGTGCCAGCAGGAAGACAGGTCCCTCCTACGAGCAGTACTTC
V gene: TRBV29-1; clone size: NA; D gene: TRBD1; J gene: TRBJ2-3; CDR3 protein: CSGRDRGRWNTQYF; CDR3 DNA: TGCAGCGGCCGGGACAGGGGGAGATGGAATACGCAGTATTTT
V gene: TRBV18; clone size: NA; D gene: TRBD1; J gene: TRBJ2-1; CDR3 protein: CASSPRQGDSYNEQFF; CDR3 DNA: TGTGCCAGCTCACCACGACAGGGGGACTCCTACAATGAGCAGTTCTTC